A single sample is the source of the 13 T cell receptor beta chains below, sequenced in a study of radiation and T cells in renal cell carcinoma. The time point: blood 2 weeks post-SBRT. As to treatment: 15 Gy SBRT to primary tumor, nephrectomy 4 weeks later. The table came from immunoSEQ multiplex PCR; TCRdb's copy has only in-frame clones and leaves some out. The table includes about 150,000 clones, 80% to 90% detected once. The specimen comprised blood, sampled from a patient whose treatment included radiotherapy and nephrectomy. All receptors derive from a woman aged 45 to 65 with renal cell carcinoma.

The genes are TRBV29-1 and TRBJ1-2; a weak D match, TRBD1 (6 bases). Germline CDR1 and CDR2: SQVTM and ANQGSEA. CDR3 length equals 14 residues. The V gene lost 4 bases and the J gene lost 6 bases, with 18 bases spanning the gap. The CDR3 DNA reads TGCAGCGTTGCTAAATCGCGGGGGCTAGATGGCTACACCTTC. Translating it yields CSVAKSRGLDGYTF.

The chain is built from TRBV9 and TRBJ1-2; the match to TRBD1 covers 10 bases. The CDR3 runs to 16 residues. Germline-derived CDR1 and CDR2 are SGDLS and YYNGEE. V gave up 0 bases and J gave up 6 bases; unmatched junction bases: 8. CDR3 DNA sequence: TGTGCCAGCAGCGTAGCTACAGGGGGGACAGGGGATGGCTACACCTTC. Residues: CASSVATGGTGDGYTF. The full variable domain, rest sourced from reference TRBV9 and TRBJ1-2, is DSGVTQTPKHLITATGQRVTLRCSPRSGDLSVYWYQQSLDQGLQFLIQYYNGEERAKGNILERFSAQQFPDLHSELNLSSLELGDSALYFCASSVATGGTGDGYTFGSGTRLTVV.

The chain is built from TRBV7-2 and TRBJ1-2; tentatively, D is TRBD1 (5 bases). Trimming cost V 5 bases and J 5 bases, with 12 bases left between them. CDR1 is SGHTA, CDR2 FQGNSA, per germline. The CDR3 has 13 amino acids. The CDR3 spells CASSTFRVYGYTF. CDR3 nucleotide sequence: TGTGCCAGCAGCACATTCAGGGTATATGGCTACACCTTC.

The chain employs TRBV6-1 and TRBJ1-3; D ambiguous. Between the trimmed V and J ends, which lost 6 bases and 0 bases, there was a span of 9 bases. Germline loops: CDR1 MNHNS, CDR2 SASEGT. The CDR3 has 14 residues. The CDR3 DNA follows: TGTGCCAGCAGCCCCGGGAACTCTGGAAACACCATATATTTT. Protein sequence: CASSPGNSGNTIYF.

About this clone itself: One end of the junction fails to match germline, which may point to a read error. This sequence joins TRBV6-1 and TRBJ2-2; a weak D match, TRBD2 (6 bases). The CDR3 runs 15 residues. Germline V gives CDR1 MNHNS, CDR2 SASEGT. DNA for the CDR3: TGTGCCAGCAGCTCCGGGACTCTTGACACCAGGGAGCTGTTTTTT. Amino acids: CASSSGTLDTRELFF.

The chain is built from TRBV29-1 and TRBJ1-4; D unresolved. Looked up from germline, CDR1 is SQVTM and CDR2 is ANQGSEA. The CDR3 sequence is 13 residues long. The V and J ends lost 0 bases and 7 bases respectively, with 9 bases between them. In DNA form, the CDR3 reads TGCAGCGTTGAAGATTTGCCGGGTGAAAAACTGTTTTTT. Protein: CSVEDLPGEKLFF.

This clone was seen only once. V gene TRBV14 combines with J gene TRBJ2-3; D gene ambiguous. Germline V gene lookup returns CDR1 SGHDN and CDR2 FVKESK. The V gene lost 0 bases and the J gene lost 0 bases, with 13 bases spanning the gap. The length of the CDR3 is 17 residues. CDR3 DNA: TGTGCCAGCAGCCAAGATTTCGGAACCTCTAGCACAGATACGCAGTATTTT. Protein product: CASSQDFGTSSTDTQYF.

The V and J genes are TRBV4-1 and TRBJ1-1; weak D call: TRBD1 (6 bases). This CDR3 spans 15 amino acids. V lost 0 bases, J lost 3 bases, and 11 bases lay in between. Per the germline V gene, CDR1 is MGHRA and CDR2 is YSYEKL. CDR3 amino acids: CASSQERRGYTEAFF. Written as DNA, the CDR3 is TGCGCCAGCAGCCAAGAACGCAGGGGCTACACTGAAGCTTTCTTT.

V usage is TRBV6-4 and J usage is TRBJ2-7, with 8 bases that match TRBD2. Germline loops: CDR1 MRHNA, CDR2 SNTAGT. The ends lost 5 bases at V and 3 bases at J; junction bases unmatched: 9. The CDR3 extends over 15 amino acids. CDR3 protein: CASSFSGGANYEQYF. As DNA, the CDR3 is TGTGCCAGCAGTTTCTCGGGGGGGGCAAACTACGAGCAGTACTTC.

The genes are TRBV7-9 and TRBJ1-1, with TRBD1 matching 10 bases. This CDR3 contains 18 residues. In germline, CDR1 is SEHNR, CDR2 FQNEAQ (reference sequence). Trimming removed 0 bases from V and 5 bases from J; junction bases left unmatched: 12. The CDR3 loop is CASSLARTGGGVGTEAFF. In nucleotides, the CDR3 is TGTGCCAGCAGCTTAGCCAGGACAGGGGGTGGGGTTGGGACTGAAGCTTTCTTT.

This CDR3 is CASSPGAAFTDTQYF. CDR3 DNA: TGTGCCAGCAGCCCCGGGGCAGCATTCACAGATACGCAGTATTTT. V is TRBV7-3 and J is TRBJ2-3; either TRBD1 or TRBD2 may supply D (5 bases each). Germline CDR1 SGHTA, CDR2 FQGTGA. V was trimmed by 5 bases and J by 2 bases, leaving 14 bases between them. The length of the CDR3 is 15 residues.

This sequence joins TRBV19 and TRBJ1-1, with D maybe TRBD1 (6 bases). The ends were cut back, 7 bases at V and 2 bases at J, with 17 bases in the middle. From germline, CDR1 is LNHDA and CDR2 SQIVND (reference sequence). The CDR3 is 15 residues long. The CDR3 DNA follows: TGTGCCAGTACTGACGCGGACAGACTTAACACTGAAGCTTTCTTT. Translated, it gives CASTDADRLNTEAFF.

The chain couples TRBV7-2 to TRBJ1-5, with D tentatively TRBD1 (5 bases). The CDR3 is 13 amino acids. Trimming cost V 1 base and J 7 bases, with 8 bases left between them. From germline, CDR1 is SGHTA and CDR2 FQGNSA. DNA for the CDR3: TGTGCCAGCAGCTTAGGCAGGGAGCAGCCCCAGCATTTT. This gives the protein CASSLGREQPQHF.